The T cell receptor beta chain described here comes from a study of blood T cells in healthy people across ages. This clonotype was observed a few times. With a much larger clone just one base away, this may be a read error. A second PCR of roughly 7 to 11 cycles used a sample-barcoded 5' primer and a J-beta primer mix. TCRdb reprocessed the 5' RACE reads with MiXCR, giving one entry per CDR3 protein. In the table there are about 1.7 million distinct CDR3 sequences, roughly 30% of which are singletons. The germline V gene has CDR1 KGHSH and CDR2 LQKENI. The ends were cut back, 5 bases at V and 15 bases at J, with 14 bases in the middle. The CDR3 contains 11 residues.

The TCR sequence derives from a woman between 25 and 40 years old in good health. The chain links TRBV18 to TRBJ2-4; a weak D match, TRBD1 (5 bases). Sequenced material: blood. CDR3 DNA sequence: TGTGCCAGCTCAGACAGCTTATCTCGGTACTTC. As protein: CASSDSLSRYF.